This T cell receptor (beta chain) was captured in a study of memory CD4+ T cells and cytomegalovirus serostatus. Some clones are missing from TCRdb's copy, which holds only in-frame ones; the method was immunoSEQ multiplex PCR. This table has over 45,000 clones, 82% appearing once. The sort gate was single viable CD3+CD4+CD8-CD45RO+ cells for memory CD4+ T cells. Specimen: memory CD4+ T cells from blood. The clonotype comes from an adult in good health and CMV-seronegative.

The CDR3 DNA reads TGTGCCAGCAGCTTGAGGGGAATGGTCGGCAATGAGCAGTTCTTC. It encodes CASSLRGMVGNEQFF. The rearrangement links TRBV7-2 to TRBJ2-1; D possibly matches TRBD1 or TRBD2 (5 bases each). The CDR3 length is 15 residues. V was trimmed by 3 bases and J by 6 bases, leaving 15 bases between them. Per germline, CDR1 SGHTA and CDR2 FQGNSA.